This T cell receptor beta chain was captured in a study of CD8 T cells in ankylosing spondylitis. Study observations and caveats: Researchers reportedly found disease-linked clones significantly enriched in matched ankylosing spondylitis synovial fluid. A TCR beta motif of 7 to 9 highly homologous variants seemed to mark ankylosing spondylitis blood.

This clonotype turned up a few times. The target antigen is unknown. Quantitative 5'-RACE was performed with molecular barcodes, and it yielded the TCR beta libraries. TCRdb passed the 5' RACE reads through MiXCR, listing each CDR3 protein once. The repertoire includes about 800,000 distinct CDR3 sequences, approximately 10% of them detected once, and 0.51% sits in the top ten. Material: blood, either unsorted or a sorted T cell fraction (not recorded which). The receptor's source is a male donor with ankylosing spondylitis.

The CDR3, as DNA: TGTGCCATCAGAGAAGGTAGACTCGAGCAGTACTTC. Its protein product is CAIREGRLEQYF. The chain employs TRBV10-3 and TRBJ2-7; the D is unclear. This CDR3 comprises 12 residues. Germline loops: CDR1 ENHRY, CDR2 SYGVKD. V lost 6 bases to trimming and J lost 6 bases, with 12 bases between them.